These 11 T cell receptor beta chains came from one sample sequenced in a study of T cells expressing NK-cell markers. TCRdb derives one entry per CDR3 protein from the 5' RACE reads, leaving out DNA. This table lists 500,000 to 700,000 distinct CDR3 sequences. Sequenced sample: blood T cells: a sorted CD56 or NKG2C T cell subset, CD4+ or CD8+ T cells, or bulk PBMC T cells (not recorded which). These receptors were taken from a man aged 18-30 years in good health.

This sequence joins TRBV29-1 and TRBJ2-4; no DNA is available, so the TRBD1 call from TCRdb remains unchecked. Germline CDR1 SQVTM, CDR2 ANQGSEA. There are 15 residues in the CDR3. This chain's CDR3 is CSVGGPGEAKNIQYF.

J is TRBJ1-2 and V is TRBV14; TCRdb picks TRBD1, but there is no DNA to check that call. The CDR3 sequence is 15 residues long. Germline V gene sequence: CDR1 SGHDN, CDR2 FVKESK. CDR3 amino acids: CASSKTGGFGWGYTF.

J is TRBJ2-5 and V is TRBV20-1. This CDR3 is built from 11 residues. The germline V gene has CDR1 DFQATT and CDR2 SNEGSKA (reference sequence). The CDR3 sequence is CSAGQLETQYF.

This chain links TRBV14 with TRBJ2-1. Germline V gives CDR1 SGHDN, CDR2 FVKESK. This CDR3 spans 19 amino acids. The CDR3 is CASSQDSSFGVSSYNEQFF.

The chain is built from TRBV18 and TRBJ1-1; absent DNA, TCRdb's TRBD1 call cannot be checked. Germline V gene lookup returns CDR1 KGHSH and CDR2 LQKENI. CDR3 length: 15 amino acids. CDR3 amino acids: CASSQSGAVGTEAFF.

This chain's CDR3 is CASSFVRSEAFF. The chain couples TRBV5-5 to TRBJ1-1. The germline CDR1 and CDR2 sequences are SGHKS and YYEKEE (reference sequence). The CDR3 runs 12 residues.

The chain uses TRBV6-1 and TRBJ2-1; TCRdb's assignment of TRBD2 cannot be checked, as there is no DNA. The CDR3 spans 15 residues. Germline V gene data show CDR1 as MNHNS and CDR2 as SASEGT. The CDR3 loop is CASSIAGGLTNEQFF.

The chain carries TRBV9 and TRBJ2-5; checking the TCRdb D call of TRBD2 is not possible without DNA. The CDR3 covers 15 residues. Per the germline V gene, CDR1 is SGDLS and CDR2 is YYNGEE. CDR3 in amino acids: CASSPKAGPLGTQYF.

This chain connects TRBV18 to TRBJ1-5. The CDR3 has 11 residues. The germline V gene encodes CDR1 KGHSH and CDR2 LQKENI. CDR3 sequence: CASSQDQPQHF. The full variable domain, rest sourced from reference TRBV18 and TRBJ1-5, is NAGVMQNPRHLVRRRGQEARLRCSPMKGHSHVYWYRQLPEEGLKFMVYLQKENIIDESGMPKERFSAEFPKEGPSILRIQQVVRGDSAAYFCASSQDQPQHFGDGTRLSIL.

J is TRBJ2-1 and V is TRBV20-1. Looked up from germline, CDR1 is DFQATT and CDR2 is SNEGSKA (reference sequence). The CDR3 runs 15 residues. The CDR3 reads CSAFRSDSSYNEQFF.

The V and J genes are TRBV29-1 and TRBJ1-1; the D call from TCRdb, TRBD1, cannot be confirmed without DNA. This CDR3 has 16 amino acids. Germline V gene sequence: CDR1 SQVTM, CDR2 ANQGSEA. CDR3 in amino acids: CSVEAAGGAMNTEAFF. Using reference TRBV29-1 and TRBJ1-1 for the parts outside the CDR3, the full variable domain is SAVISQKPSRDICQRGTSLTIQCQVDSQVTMMFWYRQQPGQSLTLIATANQGSEATYESGFVIDKFPISRPNLTFSTLTVSNMSPEDSSIYLCSVEAAGGAMNTEAFFGQGTRLTVV.